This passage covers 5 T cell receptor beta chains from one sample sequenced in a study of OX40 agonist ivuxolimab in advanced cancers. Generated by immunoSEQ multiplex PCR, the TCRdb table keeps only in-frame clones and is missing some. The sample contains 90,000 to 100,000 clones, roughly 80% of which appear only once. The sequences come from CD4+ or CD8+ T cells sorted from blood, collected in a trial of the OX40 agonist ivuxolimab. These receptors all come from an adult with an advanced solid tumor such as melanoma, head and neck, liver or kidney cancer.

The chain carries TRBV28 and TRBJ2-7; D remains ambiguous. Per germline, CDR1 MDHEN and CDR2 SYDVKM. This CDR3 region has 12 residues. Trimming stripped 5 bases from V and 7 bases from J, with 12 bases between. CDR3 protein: CASSPYLGEQYF. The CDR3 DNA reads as TGTGCCAGCAGTCCCTACCTCGGGGAGCAGTACTTC.

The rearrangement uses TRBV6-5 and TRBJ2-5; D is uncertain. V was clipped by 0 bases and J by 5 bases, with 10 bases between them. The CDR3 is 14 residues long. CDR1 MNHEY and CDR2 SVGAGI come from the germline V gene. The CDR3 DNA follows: TGTGCCAGCAGTTACTCTGGGTCGACGGAGACCCAGTACTTC. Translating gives CASSYSGSTETQYF.

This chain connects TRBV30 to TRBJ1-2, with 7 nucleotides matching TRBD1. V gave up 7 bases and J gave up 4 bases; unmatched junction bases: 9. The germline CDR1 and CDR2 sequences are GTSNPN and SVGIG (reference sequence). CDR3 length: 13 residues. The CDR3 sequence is CAFTGQRFYGYTF. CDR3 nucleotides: TGTGCCTTCACGGGACAGCGATTCTATGGCTACACCTTC.

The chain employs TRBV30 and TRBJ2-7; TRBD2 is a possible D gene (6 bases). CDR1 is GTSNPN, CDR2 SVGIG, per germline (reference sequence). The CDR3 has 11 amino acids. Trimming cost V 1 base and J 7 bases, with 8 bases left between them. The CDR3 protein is CAWSGGREQYF. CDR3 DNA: TGTGCCTGGAGTGGGGGGAGGGAGCAGTACTTC.

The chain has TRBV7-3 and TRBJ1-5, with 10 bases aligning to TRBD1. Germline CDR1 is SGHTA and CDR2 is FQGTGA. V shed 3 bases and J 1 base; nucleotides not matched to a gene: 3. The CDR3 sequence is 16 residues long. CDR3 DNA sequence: TGTGCCAGCAGCTTGACAGGGGGCAGGAGCAATCAGCCCCAGCATTTT. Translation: CASSLTGGRSNQPQHF.